This T cell receptor beta chain was documented in a study of T-cell reconstitution after alpha-beta-depleted transplantation in children. Overall study results and limits: Hyperexpanded clones declined; after one year, newly produced T cells mostly supplied diversity. By about two months after transplant, alpha-beta T cells reportedly arose from several hundred graft clones that had expanded.

The CDR3 is 13 amino acids. Unique molecular identifiers were incorporated into the prepared TCRbeta library. Using its own MiXCR run on the PCR reads, TCRdb lists one record per CDR3 protein. The sample comprises about 980,000 distinct CDR3 sequences, about 31% of which are singletons, and about 28% rests with the top ten. In its sample, this clonotype was seen a few times. Its antigen is unknown. Material: PBMCs, mostly from graft donor cells, obtained 360 days after TCRalphabeta/CD19-depleted stem cell transplant. The chain employs TRBV21-1 and TRBJ2-7. TRBV21-1 is a documented pseudogene. The receptor was isolated from a boy under two years old who had a stem cell transplant for SCID, so the T cells may come from the graft donor. This CDR3 is CASSKHRQFEQYF. CDR3 nucleotide sequence: TGTGCCAGCAGCAAACATAGGCAATTCGAGCAGTACTTC.